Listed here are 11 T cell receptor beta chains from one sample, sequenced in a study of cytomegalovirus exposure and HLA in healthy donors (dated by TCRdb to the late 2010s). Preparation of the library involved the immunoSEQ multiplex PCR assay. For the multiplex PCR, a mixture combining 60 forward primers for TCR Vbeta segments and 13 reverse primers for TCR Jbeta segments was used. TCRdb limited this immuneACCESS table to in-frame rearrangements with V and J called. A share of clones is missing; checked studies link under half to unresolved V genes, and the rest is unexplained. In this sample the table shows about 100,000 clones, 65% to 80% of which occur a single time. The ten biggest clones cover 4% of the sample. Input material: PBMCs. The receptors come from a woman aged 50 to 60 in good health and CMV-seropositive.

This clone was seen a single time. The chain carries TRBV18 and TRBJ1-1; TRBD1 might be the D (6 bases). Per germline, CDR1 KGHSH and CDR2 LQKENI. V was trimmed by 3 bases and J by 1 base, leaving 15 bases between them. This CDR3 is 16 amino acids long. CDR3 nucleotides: TGTGCCAGCTCACCGCTCATGACAGGAGCGAACACTGAAGCTTTCTTT. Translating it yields CASSPLMTGANTEAFF.

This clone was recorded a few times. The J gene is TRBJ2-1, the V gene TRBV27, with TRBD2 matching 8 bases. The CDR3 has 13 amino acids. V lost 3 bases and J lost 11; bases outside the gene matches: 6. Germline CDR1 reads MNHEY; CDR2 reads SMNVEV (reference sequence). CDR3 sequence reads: CASSFTRTSQQFF. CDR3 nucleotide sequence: TGTGCCAGCAGTTTTACTAGGACTAGCCAGCAGTTCTTC.

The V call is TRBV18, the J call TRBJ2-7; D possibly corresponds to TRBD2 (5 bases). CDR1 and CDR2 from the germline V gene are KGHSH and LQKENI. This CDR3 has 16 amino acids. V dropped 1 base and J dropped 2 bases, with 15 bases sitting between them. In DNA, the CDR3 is TGTGCCAGCTCACCACAGCGGCAGTTTAGCGCCTACGAGCAGTACTTC. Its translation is CASSPQRQFSAYEQYF.

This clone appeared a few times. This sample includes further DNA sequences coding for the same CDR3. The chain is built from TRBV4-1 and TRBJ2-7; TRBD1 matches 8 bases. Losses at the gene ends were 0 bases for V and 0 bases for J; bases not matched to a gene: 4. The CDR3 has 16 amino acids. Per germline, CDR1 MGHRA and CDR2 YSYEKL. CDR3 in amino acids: CASSQEGTGISYEQYF. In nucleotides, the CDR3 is TGCGCCAGCAGCCAAGAAGGGACAGGAATCTCCTACGAGCAGTACTTC.

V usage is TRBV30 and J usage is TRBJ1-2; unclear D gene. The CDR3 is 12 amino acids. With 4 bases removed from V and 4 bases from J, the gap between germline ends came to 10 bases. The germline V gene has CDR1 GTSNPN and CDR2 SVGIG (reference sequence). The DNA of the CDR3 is TGTGCCTGGACTCTTGCGGGCTATGGCTACACCTTC. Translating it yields CAWTLAGYGYTF.

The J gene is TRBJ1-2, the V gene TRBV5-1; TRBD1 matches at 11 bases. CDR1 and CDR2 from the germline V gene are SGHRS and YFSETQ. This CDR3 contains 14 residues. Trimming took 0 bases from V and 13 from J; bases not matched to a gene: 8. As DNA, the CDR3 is TGCGCCAGCAGCTTGGCGGGACAGGGGGAAGAGGGCACCTTC. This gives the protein CASSLAGQGEEGTF.

Written as DNA, the CDR3 is TGTGCCAGCAAACCGGGGATGATACAAGAGACCCAGTACTTC. Protein product: CASKPGMIQETQYF. The V call is TRBV13, the J call TRBJ2-5; maybe TRBD2 (5 bases). CDR3 length: 14 residues. Trimming took off 7 bases at V and 2 bases at J, with 14 bases between the two ends. Germline V gene lookup returns CDR1 PRHDT and CDR2 FYEKMQ (reference sequence).

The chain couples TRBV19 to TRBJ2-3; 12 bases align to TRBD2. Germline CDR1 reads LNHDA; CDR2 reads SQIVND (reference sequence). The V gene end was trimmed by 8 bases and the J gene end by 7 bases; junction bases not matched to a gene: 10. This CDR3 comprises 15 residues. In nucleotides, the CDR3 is TGTGCCAGTCAATCTTGGACTAGCGGGACTTATACGCAGTATTTT. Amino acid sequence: CASQSWTSGTYTQYF.

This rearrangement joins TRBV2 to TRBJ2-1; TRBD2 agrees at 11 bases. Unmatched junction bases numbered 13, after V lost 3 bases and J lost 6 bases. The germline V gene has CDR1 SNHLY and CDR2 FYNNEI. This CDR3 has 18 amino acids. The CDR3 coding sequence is TGTGCCAGCAGTGATCCGGAGCTAGCGGGAGGAGTTGGCAATGAGCAGTTCTTC. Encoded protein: CASSDPELAGGVGNEQFF.

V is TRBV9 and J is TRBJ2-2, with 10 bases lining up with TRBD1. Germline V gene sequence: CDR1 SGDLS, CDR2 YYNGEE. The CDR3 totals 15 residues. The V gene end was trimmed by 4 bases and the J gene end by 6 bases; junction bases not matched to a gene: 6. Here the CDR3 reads CASSSGTGAPGELFF. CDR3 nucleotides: TGTGCCAGCAGCTCCGGGACAGGGGCTCCCGGGGAGCTGTTTTTT.

The CDR3 DNA reads as TGTGCCAGCAGCCGACAGGGAGCCAAAAACATTCAGTACTTC. Its translation is CASSRQGAKNIQYF. The chain has TRBV5-6 and TRBJ2-4; TRBD1 aligns across 7 bases. The CDR3 runs 14 residues. Germline V gene lookup returns CDR1 SGHDT and CDR2 YYEEEE. V was pared by 4 bases and J by 0 bases, with 1 base of the junction left unmatched.